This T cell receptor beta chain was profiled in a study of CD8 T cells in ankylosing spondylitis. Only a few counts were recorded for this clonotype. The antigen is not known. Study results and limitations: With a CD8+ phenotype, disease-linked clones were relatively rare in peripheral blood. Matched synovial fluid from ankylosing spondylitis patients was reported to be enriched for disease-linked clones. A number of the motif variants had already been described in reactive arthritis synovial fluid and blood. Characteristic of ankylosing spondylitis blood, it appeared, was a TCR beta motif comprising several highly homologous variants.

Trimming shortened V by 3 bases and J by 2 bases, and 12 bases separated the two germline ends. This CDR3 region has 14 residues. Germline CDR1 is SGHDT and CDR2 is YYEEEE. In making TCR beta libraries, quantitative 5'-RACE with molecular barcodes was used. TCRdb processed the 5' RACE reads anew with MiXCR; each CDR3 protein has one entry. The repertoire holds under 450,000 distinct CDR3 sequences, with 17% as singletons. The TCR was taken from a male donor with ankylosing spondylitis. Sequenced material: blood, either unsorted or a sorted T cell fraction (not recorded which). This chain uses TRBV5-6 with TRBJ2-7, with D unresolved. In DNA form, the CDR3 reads TGTGCCAGCAGCTGGGGATATAACCCCTACGAGCAGTACTTC. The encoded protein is CASSWGYNPYEQYF.